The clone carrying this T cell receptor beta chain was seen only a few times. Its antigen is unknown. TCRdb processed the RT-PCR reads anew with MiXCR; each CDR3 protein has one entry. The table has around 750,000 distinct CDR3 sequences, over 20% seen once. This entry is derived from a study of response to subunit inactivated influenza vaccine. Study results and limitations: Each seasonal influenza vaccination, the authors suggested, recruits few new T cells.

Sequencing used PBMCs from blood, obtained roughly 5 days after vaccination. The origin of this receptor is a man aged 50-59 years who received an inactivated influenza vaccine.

CDR3 region: CASSLTGQGAKAETQYF. Here the CDR3 DNA reads TGTGCCAGCAGCCTAACGGGACAGGGGGCGAAAGCAGAGACCCAGTACTTC. The chain carries TRBV7-9 and TRBJ2-5; 12 bases fit TRBD1. CDR3 length: 17 residues. V trimming: 5 bases; J trimming: 4 bases; junction bases outside the gene matches: 11. The germline V gene has CDR1 SEHNR and CDR2 FQNEAQ (reference sequence).